This T cell receptor beta chain is drawn from a study of response to subunit inactivated influenza vaccine. Notes on the study in general: Researchers suggested that each seasonal influenza vaccination recruits few new T cells.

This clonotype was seen only a few times. The antigen remains undetermined. TCRdb re-called the RT-PCR reads through MiXCR, storing one row per CDR3 protein. The sample shows 150,000 to 200,000 distinct CDR3 sequences, about 11% of them seen only once. Germline V gives CDR1 SEHNR, CDR2 FQNEAQ (reference sequence). Between the trimmed V and J ends, which lost 4 bases and 7 bases, there was a span of 10 bases. This CDR3 is built from 13 residues. J is TRBJ2-2 and V is TRBV7-9; D perhaps matches TRBD2 (5 bases). The source of this sequence is a man in his fifties or sixties who received an inactivated influenza vaccine. Here the sequenced sample was CD8+ T cells sorted from PBMCs, taken roughly 24 months after vaccination. CDR3 sequence: CASSSTEGGELFF. The CDR3 nucleotides are TGTGCCAGCAGCTCAACCGAGGGCGGGGAGCTGTTTTTT.